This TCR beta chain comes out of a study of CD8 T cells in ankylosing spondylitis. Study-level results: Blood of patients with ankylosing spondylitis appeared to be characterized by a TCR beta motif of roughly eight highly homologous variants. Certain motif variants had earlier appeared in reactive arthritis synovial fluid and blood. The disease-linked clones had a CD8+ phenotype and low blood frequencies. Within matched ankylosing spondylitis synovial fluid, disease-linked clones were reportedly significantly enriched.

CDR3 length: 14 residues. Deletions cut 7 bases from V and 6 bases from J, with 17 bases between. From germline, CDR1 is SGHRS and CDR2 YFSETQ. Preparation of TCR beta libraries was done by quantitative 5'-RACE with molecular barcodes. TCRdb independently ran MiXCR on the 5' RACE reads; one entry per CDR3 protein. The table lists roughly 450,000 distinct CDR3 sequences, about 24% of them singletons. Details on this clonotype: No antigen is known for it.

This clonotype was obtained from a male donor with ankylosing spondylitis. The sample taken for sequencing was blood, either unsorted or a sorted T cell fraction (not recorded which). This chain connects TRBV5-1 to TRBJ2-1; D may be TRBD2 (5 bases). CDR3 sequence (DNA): TGCGCCAGCGGAGGCTATACCCCCGGCAATGAGCAGTTCTTC. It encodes CASGGYTPGNEQFF.